The 27 T cell receptor beta chains given below trace back to one sample, sequenced in a study of T-cell memory formation after mild COVID-19 (dated by TCRdb to about 2021). The library was obtained by 5' RACE. The run used an Illumina NovaSeq 6000. The public reads were reprocessed in TCRdb via fastp at Q25 and MiXCR, keeping in-frame beta chains. CDR3 protein sequences are deduplicated, and each keeps its most common genes and DNA. For this sample there are over 55,000 distinct CDR3 sequences; over 7.5% appear just once. More than 0.95% of the sample goes to the ten largest clones. Material: PBMCs or a T cell subset sorted from them (not recorded which). The receptor source for this set is a man younger than 35 who had mild COVID-19 (a few samples of this study predate the infection). The sample titles of this study are shuffled in the database, so cell type and time point are left out; the donor was told from shared clones.

The genes are TRBV10-3 and TRBJ2-3; D is unresolved. This CDR3 has 11 amino acids. Germline V CDR1 and CDR2: ENHRY, SYGVKD. The V end lost 8 bases, the J end lost 6 bases, and 9 bases lay between the germline ends. CDR3 sequence reads: CAIRGWDTQYF. CDR3 nucleotide sequence: TGTGCCATCCGCGGTTGGGATACGCAGTATTTT.

The J gene is TRBJ2-5, the V gene TRBV11-2, with unresolved D. The V gene's germline CDR1 is SGHAT and CDR2 FQNNGV. The V end lost 5 bases, the J end lost 5 bases, and 6 bases lay between the germline ends. This CDR3 is 11 amino acids long. DNA for the CDR3: TGTGCCAGCAGCCCATGGGAGACCCAGTACTTC. As protein: CASSPWETQYF. The full variable domain, its missing parts supplied by reference TRBV11-2 and TRBJ2-5, is EAGVAQSPRYKIIEKRQSVAFWCNPISGHATLYWYQQILGQGPKLLIQFQNNGVVDDSQLPKDRFSAERLKGVDSTLKIQPAKLEDSAVYLCASSPWETQYFGPGTRLLVL.

In regard to this clonotype: Compared with germline, one end of the junction differs, possibly owing to a read error. V and J are TRBV7-7 and TRBJ2-2; tentatively, D is TRBD2 (6 bases). There are 15 residues in the CDR3. Germline V lookup: CDR1 SSHAT, CDR2 FNYEAQ (reference sequence). Here the CDR3 DNA reads TGTGCTAGCAGCTTAGCGGCGTCGGTCCCCGGGGAGCTGTTTTTT. Protein: CASSLAASVPGELFF. The whole variable domain, remainder taken from reference TRBV7-7 and TRBJ2-2, is GAGVSQSPRYKVTKRGQDVTLRCDPISSHATLYWYQQALGQGPEFLTYFNYEAQPDKSGLPSDRFSAERPEGSISTLTIQRTEQRDSAMYRCASSLAASVPGELFFGEGSRLTVL.

The gene calls are TRBV9 and TRBJ2-1; 9 bases map to TRBD2. Germline V lookup: CDR1 SGDLS, CDR2 YYNGEE. The CDR3 totals 15 residues. J gave up 4 bases and V 2 bases, and 4 bases lay outside the gene matches. CDR3 DNA: TGTGCCAGCAGCGTGAGACTAGCGGAGTACAATGAGCAGTTCTTC. Translation: CASSVRLAEYNEQFF.

J is TRBJ2-3 and V is TRBV5-6; D may match TRBD1 or TRBD2 (5 bases each). Germline V CDR1 and CDR2: SGHDT, YYEEEE. The CDR3 totals 14 residues. V was cut by 0 bases and J by 5 bases, with 10 bases left in between. The CDR3 is CASSLAGPIDTQYF. In DNA, the CDR3 is TGTGCCAGCAGCTTGGCGGGGCCGATAGATACGCAGTATTTT.

This sequence joins TRBV13 and TRBJ2-5; 8 nucleotides line up with TRBD1. Germline values: CDR1 PRHDT, CDR2 FYEKMQ (reference sequence). The CDR3 loop spans 14 amino acids. The ends lost 3 bases at V and 3 bases at J; junction bases unmatched: 3. CDR3 sequence reads: CASSFGDRKETQYF. The CDR3 bases are TGTGCCAGCAGCTTCGGGGACAGGAAAGAGACCCAGTACTTC.

This clonotype showed up many times. This sequence joins TRBV5-1 and TRBJ2-5, with no clear D. CDR1 SGHRS and CDR2 YFSETQ come from the germline V gene. Trimming took off 0 bases at V and 7 bases at J, with 10 bases between the two ends. This CDR3 has 13 residues. CDR3 coding DNA: TGCGCCAGCAGCTTGGACACTCTCGGGACCCAGTACTTC. Its translation is CASSLDTLGTQYF.

The chain uses TRBV5-4 and TRBJ2-3; TRBD1 or TRBD2 may be the D gene (6 bases each). The V gene's germline CDR1 is SGHNT and CDR2 YYREEE (reference sequence). The V end was cut by 3 bases, the J end by 5 bases, with 13 bases between. There are 14 residues in the CDR3. The CDR3: CASSSWGAVDTQYF. Written as DNA, the CDR3 is TGTGCCAGCAGCTCGTGGGGGGCCGTAGATACGCAGTATTTT. Drawing the rest from reference TRBV5-4 and TRBJ2-3, the complete variable domain is ETGVTQSPTHLIKTRGQQVTLRCSSQSGHNTVSWYQQALGQGPQFIFQYYREEENGRGNFPPRFSGLQFPNYSSELNVNALELDDSALYLCASSSWGAVDTQYFGPGTRLTVL.

This clonotype was seen a handful of times. The gene calls are TRBV2 and TRBJ2-3, with TRBD2 matching over 10 bases. V trimming: 7 bases; J trimming: 4 bases; junction bases outside the gene matches: 8. CDR1 SNHLY and CDR2 FYNNEI come from the germline V gene. The CDR3 extends over 15 amino acids. CDR3 protein: CASIEAGGPADTQYF. The DNA of the CDR3 is TGTGCCAGCATAGAAGCGGGGGGGCCCGCAGATACGCAGTATTTT.

This clonotype was observed a few times. This chain connects TRBV12-3 or TRBV12-4 to TRBJ2-3; 12 nucleotides align to TRBD2. The CDR3 sequence is 15 residues long. Trimming removed 3 bases from V and 5 bases from J; junction bases left unmatched: 3. CDR3 in DNA: TGTGCCAGCAGTTTGAGACTAGCGGGGGTAGATACGCAGTATTTT. This translates into CASSLRLAGVDTQYF.

This clonotype was recorded at least ten times. This sequence joins TRBV15 and TRBJ2-7; TRBD1 is a possible D gene (6 bases). Germline V gene sequence: CDR1 LNHNV, CDR2 YYDKDF (reference sequence). The CDR3 runs to 12 residues. The V gene lost 5 bases and the J gene lost 4 bases, with 9 bases spanning the gap. CDR3 residues: CATSEQGYEQYF. The CDR3 DNA is TGTGCCACCAGCGAACAGGGTTACGAGCAGTACTTC. The variable domain in full, completed from reference TRBV15 and TRBJ2-7, reads DAMVIQNPRYQVTQFGKPVTLSCSQTLNHNVMYWYQQKSSQAPKLLFHYYDKDFNNEADTPDNFQSRRPNTSFCFLDIRSPGLGDTAMYLCATSEQGYEQYFGPGTRLTVT.

The rearrangement links TRBV6-5 to TRBJ1-3; weak D call: TRBD1 (5 bases). V was shortened by 0 bases and J by 7 bases, with 16 bases between the two germline ends. This CDR3 spans 16 amino acids. The germline CDR1 and CDR2 sequences are MNHEY and SVGAGI. The CDR3 is CASSYSKLGKGNTIYF. The CDR3 DNA is TGTGCCAGCAGTTACTCGAAGCTCGGGAAGGGGAACACCATATATTTT.

This clonotype was observed a few times. The chain links TRBV29-1 to TRBJ2-4; 7 positions match TRBD1. Germline CDR1 SQVTM, CDR2 ANQGSEA. The CDR3 spans 13 residues. V shed 1 base, J shed 4 bases, and the junction held 1 base outside the gene matches. The CDR3 coding sequence is TGCAGCGTTGAAGGACAGGGAAAAAACATTCAGTACTTC. Amino acid sequence: CSVEGQGKNIQYF.

This clonotype occurred many times. This chain's CDR3 is CASSQVDREETQYF. In nucleotides, the CDR3 is TGCGCCAGCAGCCAAGTGGACAGGGAGGAGACCCAGTACTTC. The rearrangement links TRBV4-1 to TRBJ2-5; TRBD1 aligns across 8 bases. The CDR3 spans 14 residues. V lost 1 base to trimming and J lost 5 bases; unmatched junction nucleotides: 3. Germline V gene lookup returns CDR1 MGHRA and CDR2 YSYEKL.

This rearrangement joins TRBV7-3 to TRBJ1-5; no definite D call. The V end lost 2 bases, the J end lost 1 base, and 3 bases lay between the germline ends. The CDR3 loop spans 13 amino acids. CDR1 SGHTA and CDR2 FQGTGA come from the germline V gene. CDR3 region: CASSLDSNQPQHF. Written as DNA, the CDR3 is TGTGCCAGCAGCTTAGACAGCAATCAGCCCCAGCATTTT.

V usage is TRBV5-1 and J usage is TRBJ2-3; no definite D call. Germline V lookup: CDR1 SGHRS, CDR2 YFSETQ. V lost 5 bases to trimming and J lost 0 bases, with 13 bases between them. The CDR3 extends over 15 amino acids. CDR3 DNA: TGCGCCAGCAGAGTCTCAGGATCTAGCACAGATACGCAGTATTTT. Protein: CASRVSGSSTDTQYF.

This clonotype has a handful of counts. The chain joins TRBV29-1 to TRBJ2-1; no firm D call. Deletions cut 6 bases from V and 3 bases from J, with 6 bases between. Germline V gene data show CDR1 as SQVTM and CDR2 as ANQGSEA. The CDR3 consists of 11 residues. CDR3 sequence (DNA): TGCAGCGTGAAAAACTACAATGAGCAGTTCTTC. It yields the protein CSVKNYNEQFF.

This chain joins TRBV11-2 and TRBJ2-2; 7 bases line up with TRBD2. CDR3 size: 18 residues. V gave up 2 bases and J gave up 4 bases; unmatched junction bases: 13. Per germline, CDR1 SGHAT and CDR2 FQNNGV. This CDR3 is CASSLIGVASGATGELFF. In nucleotides, the CDR3 is TGTGCCAGCAGCTTAATTGGGGTAGCGAGCGGGGCCACCGGGGAGCTGTTTTTT.

For this clonotype: A single base separates this from a much larger clone, so it may be a read error. No conserved phenylalanine or tryptophan is present at the end of the CDR3, so a read error is the likely explanation. This chain connects TRBV10-3 to TRBJ2-5, with no clear D. The CDR3 has 12 residues. CDR1 ENHRY and CDR2 SYGVKD come from the germline V gene. V was pared by 0 bases and J by 5 bases, with 4 bases between. CDR3 loop: CAISESGETQYY. The CDR3 region has the DNA TGTGCCATCAGTGAGTCGGGGGAGACCCAGTACTAC.

The table lists this clonotype with many counts. The rearrangement links TRBV4-3 to TRBJ1-4; 7 nucleotides agree with TRBD1. This CDR3 spans 17 amino acids. J was trimmed by 4 bases and V by 2 bases; bases with no gene match: 10. Germline CDR1 is LGHNA and CDR2 is YSLEER. CDR3 sequence reads: CASSQRVGGDNNEKLFF. CDR3 bases: TGCGCCAGCAGCCAACGGGTAGGGGGCGACAATAATGAAAAACTGTTTTTT.

This clonotype was picked up a small number of times. The chain carries TRBV7-2 and TRBJ1-5; D is ambiguous. The length of the CDR3 is 13 residues. Germline CDR1 and CDR2: SGHTA and FQGNSA. V was cut by 4 bases and J by 4 bases, with 8 bases left in between. The CDR3 spells CASSSSENQPQHF. The CDR3 coding sequence is TGTGCCAGCAGCTCCTCAGAAAATCAGCCCCAGCATTTT.

V is TRBV7-2 and J is TRBJ2-5; 8 nucleotides line up with TRBD2. The CDR3 has 16 amino acids. CDR1 is SGHTA and CDR2 is FQGNSA in the germline V gene. The V segment lost 1 base and the J segment 5 bases; nucleotides outside the gene matches: 9. The CDR3 sequence: CASSLGGSGVGETQYF. The CDR3 DNA sequence: TGTGCCAGCAGCTTAGGAGGTAGCGGGGTGGGGGAGACCCAGTACTTC.

This clonotype is termed large. This CDR3 is CASSLALIAGFSYNEQFF. The CDR3 DNA reads as TGTGCCAGCAGCTTAGCGCTTATAGCGGGGTTCTCCTACAATGAGCAGTTCTTC. The V and J genes are TRBV7-8 and TRBJ2-1, with 8 bases identical to TRBD2. J gave up 0 bases and V 0 bases, and 7 bases lay outside the gene matches. CDR3 length: 18 residues. CDR1 and CDR2 from the germline V gene are SGHVS and FQNEAQ.

The gene calls are TRBV4-3 and TRBJ2-3; TRBD2 matches 8 bases. CDR1 is LGHNA, CDR2 YSLEER, per germline. Losses at the gene ends were 0 bases for V and 1 base for J; bases not matched to a gene: 6. CDR3 size: 17 residues. The CDR3 bases are TGCGCCAGCAGCCAAGATAGTACAGCGGGGGGCACAGATACGCAGTATTTT. Protein: CASSQDSTAGGTDTQYF.

The table lists this clonotype with a count of one. The chain joins TRBV5-6 to TRBJ2-3; D possibly corresponds to TRBD1 (6 bases). The CDR3 totals 15 residues. Trimming pared 5 bases from V and 6 bases from J, leaving 19 bases between. The germline V gene has CDR1 SGHDT and CDR2 YYEEEE. The CDR3 spells CASRRGWENLDTQYF. The CDR3 bases are TGTGCCAGCAGGAGGGGGTGGGAAAATCTCGATACGCAGTATTTT.

The chain employs TRBV6-2 or TRBV6-3 and TRBJ2-3; TRBD2 matches 8 bases. The CDR3 runs 16 residues. Germline CDR1 and CDR2: MNHEY and SVGEGT. V gave up 6 bases and J gave up 2 bases; unmatched junction bases: 10. Written as DNA, the CDR3 is TGTGCCAGCAGACCCCTCGGGCGGGGGGACACAGATACGCAGTATTTT. This encodes CASRPLGRGDTDTQYF.

This clonotype has at least ten counts. The chain joins TRBV11-2 to TRBJ2-3, with D perhaps TRBD1 or TRBD2 (5 bases each). Trimming left V 4 bases short and J 0 bases short, with 5 bases between. The CDR3 is 13 amino acids. Germline CDR1 is SGHAT and CDR2 is FQNNGV. The CDR3: CASSWDSTDTQYF. In DNA form, the CDR3 reads TGTGCCAGCAGCTGGGACAGCACAGATACGCAGTATTTT.